The 26 T cell receptor beta chains reported below all come from one sample, sequenced in a study of T cells after yellow fever vaccination (dated by TCRdb to between 2019 and 2020). Reading the label with the study, this specimen's treatment or condition is: live attenuated yellow fever vaccine strain. Libraries were prepared through 5' RACE. Sequencing was carried out with an Illumina HiSeq 2500. TCRdb's own reprocessing of the public reads used fastp at Q25 and MiXCR and kept productive beta chains. Every entry covers one CDR3 protein and lists the most common genes and DNA from its rows. This sample lists 150,000 to 200,000 distinct CDR3 sequences; 6.2% were detected once. Roughly 3% of the sample lies in the top ten. The sequenced sample was CD4+ T cells sorted from PBMCs, obtained on the day of the first yellow fever vaccination. These receptors came from a man between 18 and 29 years old who received the YFV17D yellow fever vaccine.

This clonotype was picked up many times. V is TRBV5-1 and J is TRBJ2-1; 8 positions agree with TRBD1. Germline assignment: CDR1 SGHRS and CDR2 YFSETQ. The CDR3 extends over 15 amino acids. The J segment lost 8 bases and the V segment lost 0 bases, leaving 7 bases of the junction unmatched. This chain's CDR3 is CASSLGQGPGDEQFF. CDR3 DNA sequence: TGCGCCAGCAGCTTGGGACAGGGGCCAGGGGATGAGCAGTTCTTC.

A few counts support this clonotype. The V call is TRBV15, the J call TRBJ1-1; no clear D. Germline V gene data show CDR1 as LNHNV and CDR2 as YYDKDF (reference sequence). This CDR3 is built from 15 residues. The V end lost 0 bases, the J end lost 4 bases, and 12 bases lay between the germline ends. CDR3 sequence reads: CATSREKGGGTEAFF. CDR3 nucleotide sequence: TGTGCCACCAGCAGAGAAAAGGGCGGAGGCACTGAAGCTTTCTTT.

This clonotype was picked up a small number of times. The chain recombines TRBV6-5 with TRBJ1-1, with 7 bases identical to TRBD1. The CDR3 is 15 residues long. Germline V CDR1 and CDR2: MNHEY, SVGAGI. J was trimmed by 2 bases and V by 7 bases; bases with no gene match: 10. Here the CDR3 reads CASITGQVQNTEAFF. The CDR3 coding sequence is TGTGCCAGCATCACCGGACAGGTCCAAAACACTGAAGCTTTCTTT.

This clonotype was counted many times. The chain carries TRBV7-2 and TRBJ2-1; unclear D gene. V lost 3 bases and J 5 bases, leaving 2 bases between the germline ends. The CDR3 has 11 amino acids. Germline-derived CDR1 and CDR2 are SGHTA and FQGNSA. The CDR3 nucleotides are TGTGCCAGCAGCTTCCACAATGAGCAGTTCTTC. Protein: CASSFHNEQFF.

This clonotype was seen ten or more times. The chain couples TRBV12-3 or TRBV12-4 to TRBJ1-1; TRBD1 might be the D (5 bases). V was pared by 7 bases and J by 1 base, with 13 bases between. The CDR3 is 14 residues long. The chain's CDR3 is CASTAQGPNTEAFF. The CDR3 nucleotides are TGTGCCAGCACTGCGCAGGGCCCGAACACTGAAGCTTTCTTT.

In its sample, this clonotype was seen a few times. The chain recombines TRBV7-9 with TRBJ2-1, with D perhaps assigned TRBD1 or TRBD2 (6 bases each). Germline V gene lookup returns CDR1 SEHNR and CDR2 FQNEAQ (reference sequence). The V end was cut by 1 base, the J end by 6 bases, with 13 bases between. The CDR3 sequence is 15 residues long. The CDR3 spells CASSLVQGSGNEQFF. The CDR3 DNA reads TGTGCCAGCAGCTTAGTACAGGGTAGCGGCAATGAGCAGTTCTTC.

The CDR3 sequence is CASSQGRGGRHNEQFF. DNA of the CDR3: TGCGCCAGCAGCCAAGGGCGGGGGGGCCGGCACAATGAGCAGTTCTTC. The rearrangement links TRBV4-1 to TRBJ2-1; 9 positions match TRBD2. This CDR3 has 16 amino acids. V lost 1 base and J lost 5; bases outside the gene matches: 6. The V gene's germline CDR1 is MGHRA and CDR2 YSYEKL.

This clonotype has ten or more counts. The genes are TRBV10-3 and TRBJ2-5; TRBD2 aligns across 9 bases. V was clipped by 0 bases and J by 2 bases; unmatched bases: 1. The germline V gene encodes CDR1 ENHRY and CDR2 SYGVKD. The CDR3 extends over 15 amino acids. CDR3 sequence: CAISESLAGQETQYF. Written as DNA, the CDR3 is TGTGCCATCAGTGAGTCCCTAGCGGGGCAAGAGACCCAGTACTTC.

The rearrangement links TRBV27 to TRBJ2-2; the match to TRBD2 covers 15 bases. Germline assignment: CDR1 MNHEY and CDR2 SMNVEV (reference sequence). The CDR3 is 21 residues long. Losses at the gene ends were 5 bases for V and 0 bases for J; bases not matched to a gene: 13. This chain's CDR3 is CASSHHNGLAGGLPNTGELFF. The CDR3 nucleotides read TGTGCCAGCAGTCACCATAACGGACTAGCGGGGGGGCTTCCGAACACCGGGGAGCTGTTTTTT.

This chain connects TRBV6-5 to TRBJ2-7; the D gene is possibly TRBD2 (7 bases). The germline gives CDR1 MNHEY, CDR2 SVGAGI. V shed 2 bases and J shed 3 bases, with 14 bases lying between them. The CDR3 sequence is 15 residues long. The DNA of the CDR3 is TGTGCCAGCAGTTACGCGGCGGGGGCACTCTACGAGCAGTACGTC. Protein product: CASSYAAGALYEQYV.

This clonotype was counted only a few times. The chain uses TRBV20-1 and TRBJ2-3; possible D gene TRBD2, 6 bases. The germline V gene encodes CDR1 DFQATT and CDR2 SNEGSKA (reference sequence). The CDR3 runs to 15 residues. V shed 3 bases and J shed 2 bases, with 15 bases lying between them. The DNA for the CDR3 is TGCAGTGCTAGGAGGCGTGGCGGGGTCACAGATACGCAGTATTTT. Translating it yields CSARRRGGVTDTQYF.

V is TRBV10-3 and J is TRBJ1-1; no definite D call. The CDR3 is made up of 12 amino acids. The germline V gene has CDR1 ENHRY and CDR2 SYGVKD. V lost 4 bases to trimming and J lost 3 bases, with 6 bases between them. Here the CDR3 DNA reads TGTGCCATCAGTGGGGGAGACACTGAAGCTTTCTTT. The encoded protein is CAISGGDTEAFF.

There are many counts of this clonotype. This chain joins TRBV12-3 or TRBV12-4 and TRBJ2-5; D is unclear. The CDR3 covers 12 residues. Trimming removed 4 bases at V and 5 bases at J, with 8 bases between. CDR3 DNA: TGTGCCAGCAGTTATATATCGGAGACCCAGTACTTC. It is translated as CASSYISETQYF.

This clonotype has ten or more counts. This chain links TRBV5-1 with TRBJ2-6; D is unclear. The germline V and J ends were trimmed by 3 bases and 0 bases, with 7 bases remaining between them. The germline gives CDR1 SGHRS, CDR2 YFSETQ. The CDR3 spans 15 residues. The CDR3 region has the DNA TGCGCCAGCAGCTACGACCCCTCTGGGGCCAACGTCCTGACTTTC. It codes for CASSYDPSGANVLTF.

At least ten counts were recorded for this clonotype. This chain links TRBV4-1 with TRBJ1-2; 9 positions agree with TRBD1. The germline gives CDR1 MGHRA, CDR2 YSYEKL. The CDR3 runs to 15 residues. The ends lost 4 bases at V and 2 bases at J; junction bases unmatched: 5. For the CDR3, the DNA is TGCGCCAGCAGCCCCCGGGACAGGGAGAACTATGGCTACACCTTC. It yields the protein CASSPRDRENYGYTF.

The J gene is TRBJ2-5, the V gene TRBV7-2, with 15 bases that match TRBD2. The J segment lost 4 bases and the V segment lost 4 bases, leaving 1 base of the junction unmatched. Germline V gene sequence: CDR1 SGHTA, CDR2 FQGNSA. The CDR3 has 15 amino acids. In DNA, the CDR3 is TGTGCCAGCAGCTCGGGACTAGCGGGGGGAGAGACCCAGTACTTC. Translated, it gives CASSSGLAGGETQYF.

This clonotype has a count of ten or more. V gene TRBV11-1 combines with J gene TRBJ2-3; D is ambiguous. V was cut by 3 bases and J by 0 bases, with 4 bases left in between. The CDR3 loop spans 13 amino acids. Germline V CDR1 and CDR2: SGHAT, FQDESV (reference sequence). The CDR3 coding sequence is TGTGCCAGCAGCTTGGTTAGCACAGATACGCAGTATTTT. Residues: CASSLVSTDTQYF.

This rearrangement joins TRBV15 to TRBJ2-5; the D call may be TRBD1 or TRBD2 (5 bases each). The CDR3 has 11 residues. CDR1 and CDR2 from the germline V gene are LNHNV and YYDKDF (reference sequence). Deletions cut 6 bases from V and 5 bases from J, with 7 bases between. This chain's CDR3 is CATRGEETQYF. In DNA, the CDR3 is TGTGCCACCAGAGGGGAGGAGACCCAGTACTTC.

This clonotype was detected a few times. CDR3 in DNA: TGTGCCTGGAGTGGGATCAGGAGAAATGGCTACACCTTC. Translated: CAWSGIRRNGYTF. The J gene is TRBJ1-2, the V gene TRBV30; D not resolved. V lost 1 base to trimming and J lost 6 bases, with 12 bases between them. This CDR3 comprises 13 residues. CDR1 is GTSNPN and CDR2 is SVGIG in the germline V gene (reference sequence).

A few counts support this clonotype. The chain joins TRBV9 to TRBJ2-3; a possible D gene is TRBD1 (6 bases). The ends were cut back, 0 bases at V and 4 bases at J, with 12 bases in the middle. This CDR3 spans 15 amino acids. Germline CDR1 and CDR2: SGDLS and YYNGEE. CDR3 nucleotides: TGTGCCAGCAGCGTAGACCTCCAGGGGCCAGATACGCAGTATTTT. Residues: CASSVDLQGPDTQYF.

The rearrangement uses TRBV29-1 and TRBJ2-1; D unresolved. Trimming stripped 3 bases from V and 0 bases from J, with 12 bases between. Germline V gene sequence: CDR1 SQVTM, CDR2 ANQGSEA. The CDR3 sequence is 15 residues long. CDR3 loop: CSVDGQASSYNEQFF. CDR3 bases: TGCAGCGTTGATGGCCAGGCGAGCTCCTACAATGAGCAGTTCTTC.

This clonotype showed up just a few times. This rearrangement joins TRBV6-1 to TRBJ2-3, with a tentative D call TRBD1 (5 bases). V was clipped by 8 bases and J by 5 bases, with 20 bases between them. The CDR3 totals 15 residues. CDR1 MNHNS and CDR2 SASEGT come from the germline V gene. CDR3 sequence reads: CASCWGRGLIDTQYF. The CDR3, as DNA: TGTGCCAGCTGCTGGGGTAGGGGCCTGATAGATACGCAGTATTTT.

This clonotype showed up just a few times. The J gene is TRBJ1-1, the V gene TRBV5-1; 10 bases align to TRBD1. With V trimmed by 4 bases and J by 1 base, 7 bases remained unmatched. CDR3 size: 16 residues. CDR1 SGHRS and CDR2 YFSETQ come from the germline V gene. The CDR3 sequence: CASSPGQGEPNTEAFF. For the CDR3, the DNA is TGCGCCAGCAGCCCCGGACAGGGGGAACCGAACACTGAAGCTTTCTTT.

This clonotype was seen at least ten times. The genes are TRBV20-1 and TRBJ2-1, with D possibly being TRBD2 (5 bases). Germline CDR1 reads DFQATT; CDR2 reads SNEGSKA (reference sequence). The CDR3 is 13 amino acids. V shed 3 bases and J shed 9 bases, with 15 bases lying between them. The CDR3 loop is CSARRVAFSEQFF. The CDR3 coding sequence is TGCAGTGCTAGGAGGGTAGCTTTTAGTGAGCAGTTCTTC.

The J gene is TRBJ2-1, the V gene TRBV3-1; D not certain. V was shortened by 11 bases and J by 0 bases, with 23 bases between the two germline ends. CDR3 length equals 17 residues. Germline V gene lookup returns CDR1 LGHDT and CDR2 YNNKEL (reference sequence). CDR3 in amino acids: CASCPCLFGSSYNEQFF. CDR3 nucleotides: TGTGCCTCCTGCCCGTGCCTTTTTGGTAGCTCCTACAATGAGCAGTTCTTC.

The gene calls are TRBV6-2 or TRBV6-3 and TRBJ1-2, with a possible D match to TRBD1 (6 bases). The length of the CDR3 is 16 residues. Trimming removed 6 bases at V and 3 bases at J, with 20 bases between. From germline, CDR1 is MNHEY and CDR2 SVGEGT. The chain's CDR3 is CASRPAGAALDYGYTF. In DNA, the CDR3 is TGTGCCAGCAGACCCGCAGGGGCGGCATTGGACTATGGCTACACCTTC.